The next 11 T cell receptor beta chains were all read from a single sample in a study of blood T cell repertoires in COVID-19. The repertoire was sequenced with immunoSEQ multiplex PCR; TCRdb's copy has only in-frame clones and lacks some. The sample gives a few hundred thousand clones, about 81% of which show up once; 4.1% is in the top ten. The sequenced sample consisted of PBMCs or T cells enriched from blood (not recorded which). These receptor sequences come from a man aged 25-40 years with acute COVID-19.

This clone was seen only once. The chain has TRBV6-5 and TRBJ1-2; D is perhaps TRBD1 (5 bases). CDR1 is MNHEY, CDR2 SVGAGI, per germline. The CDR3 sequence is 15 residues long. V was trimmed by 8 bases and J by 1 base, leaving 17 bases between them. CDR3 sequence reads: CASALPMGGNYGYTF. CDR3 DNA: TGTGCCAGCGCCCTTCCAATGGGGGGTAACTATGGCTACACCTTC.

The chain is built from TRBV5-1 and TRBJ2-1; possible D gene TRBD2, 6 bases. With 2 bases removed from V and 7 bases from J, the gap between germline ends came to 25 bases. The germline CDR1 and CDR2 sequences are SGHRS and YFSETQ. The length of the CDR3 is 18 residues. The CDR3 DNA reads TGCGCCAGCAGCTTAGGTGGAATTACCGGGACTCCGAAAAATGAGCAGTTCTTC. Translated: CASSLGGITGTPKNEQFF. Based on the CDR3 plus reference TRBV5-1 and TRBJ2-1, the full variable domain is KAGVTQTPRYLIKTRGQQVTLSCSPISGHRSVSWYQQTPGQGLQFLFEYFSETQRNKGNFPGRFSGRQFSNSRSEMNVSTLELGDSALYLCASSLGGITGTPKNEQFFGPGTRLTVL.

As to this clone: This sample also contains other DNA sequences that code for the same CDR3. The V gene is TRBV15, the J gene TRBJ1-2, with a tentative D call TRBD1 (6 bases). Germline loops: CDR1 LNHNV, CDR2 YYDKDF (reference sequence). The CDR3 is 14 residues long. With 0 bases removed from V and 5 bases from J, the gap between germline ends came to 10 bases. CDR3 coding DNA: TGTGCCACCAGCAGAGATAGGGGGAATTATGGCTACACCTTC. This gives the protein CATSRDRGNYGYTF.

This sequence joins TRBV21-1 and TRBJ1-5. TRBV21-1 is assigned pseudogene status. The CDR3 is 17 amino acids. CDR3 sequence (DNA): TGTGCCAGCAGCAATCCCCTACCCAAATATAGCAATCAGCCCCAGCATTTT. Residues: CASSNPLPKYSNQPQHF.

The chain employs TRBV25-1 and TRBJ1-2; perhaps TRBD1 as D (6 bases). The CDR3 has 14 amino acids. Germline V CDR1 and CDR2: MGHDK, SYGVNS. Trimming cost V 6 bases and J 2 bases, with 13 bases left between them. DNA of the CDR3: TGTGCCAGCAGAGCCTCCGGGACAAACTATGGCTACACCTTC. This gives the protein CASRASGTNYGYTF.

The chain employs TRBV4-1 and TRBJ1-1; tentative D call: TRBD1 (6 bases). V was trimmed by 0 bases and J by 6 bases, leaving 14 bases between them. The CDR3 is 15 residues long. Germline V gene lookup returns CDR1 MGHRA and CDR2 YSYEKL. The CDR3 here is CASSQDRGGSPEAFF. The CDR3 region has the DNA TGCGCCAGCAGCCAAGATCGGGGGGGCAGTCCTGAAGCTTTCTTT.

This rearrangement joins TRBV6-6 to TRBJ2-1; no firm D call. The V gene lost 3 bases and the J gene lost 4 bases, with 13 bases spanning the gap. The length of the CDR3 is 15 residues. From germline, CDR1 is MNHNY and CDR2 SVGAGI (reference sequence). The CDR3: CASSYGVFPYNEQFF. CDR3 nucleotide sequence: TGTGCCAGCAGTTATGGAGTCTTCCCGTACAATGAGCAGTTCTTC.

The chain joins TRBV4-2 to TRBJ2-3; maybe TRBD2 (6 bases). CDR3 size: 14 residues. Germline loops: CDR1 LGHNA, CDR2 YNFKEQ. V shed 3 bases and J shed 6 bases, with 13 bases lying between them. The CDR3 here is CASSQPLAADTQYF. DNA for the CDR3: TGTGCCAGCAGCCAGCCACTAGCCGCCGATACGCAGTATTTT.

This chain connects TRBV28 to TRBJ1-2, with 12 nucleotides matching TRBD1. V shed 6 bases, J shed 7 bases, and the junction held 9 bases outside the gene matches. This CDR3 is built from 15 residues. Germline CDR1 and CDR2: MDHEN and SYDVKM. The CDR3 protein is CASRTTMGQGAGYTF. In DNA form, the CDR3 reads TGTGCCAGCAGGACGACGATGGGACAGGGGGCTGGCTACACCTTC.

This chain joins TRBV6-6 and TRBJ2-1, with D unclear. The CDR3 has 16 amino acids. The germline V and J ends were trimmed by 6 bases and 7 bases, with 22 bases remaining between them. Germline values: CDR1 MNHNY, CDR2 SVGAGI (reference sequence). The CDR3 nucleotides read TGTGCCAGCAGACTTGGGCCTGGTAGGCGAAATAATGAGCAGTTCTTC. As protein: CASRLGPGRRNNEQFF.

V and J are TRBV5-6 and TRBJ1-2; 11 bases are a match to TRBD1. Germline V gene data show CDR1 as SGHDT and CDR2 as YYEEEE. The CDR3 is made up of 18 amino acids. V trimming: 3 bases; J trimming: 7 bases; junction bases outside the gene matches: 17. The CDR3 nucleotides are TGTGCCAGCAGCTCCCTCGGGACAGGGGGACTAGTATGGGGTGGCTACACCTTC. Amino acid sequence: CASSSLGTGGLVWGGYTF.